Sequencing of this T cell receptor (beta chain) was carried out in a study of blood T cell repertoires in COVID-19. Study details: Acute-phase and convalescent COVID-19 samples originated in the United States, Italy and Spain.

Germline values: CDR1 SEHNR, CDR2 FQNEAQ (reference sequence). The trim removed 3 bases at V and 6 bases at J, leaving 4 bases unmatched. This CDR3 has 13 residues. In the original analysis: Reference gene primer amplification in the assay estimated nucleated cell counts. TCRdb's copy holds only in-frame clones and misses some; the assay was immunoSEQ multiplex PCR. For V, J and clone size, that table is used; D and trimming come from the DNA. The sample has 65,000 to 85,000 clones, about 70% seen once; the top ten hold around 5%. Sequenced input: peripheral blood. The clonotype originates from a man aged 45 to 65 with active or convalescent COVID-19. The chain combines TRBV7-9 with TRBJ1-2; 7 positions agree with TRBD1. The CDR3 DNA sequence: TGTGCCAGCAGCTTCTCTACAGGGGATGGCTACACCTTC. Encoded protein: CASSFSTGDGYTF.